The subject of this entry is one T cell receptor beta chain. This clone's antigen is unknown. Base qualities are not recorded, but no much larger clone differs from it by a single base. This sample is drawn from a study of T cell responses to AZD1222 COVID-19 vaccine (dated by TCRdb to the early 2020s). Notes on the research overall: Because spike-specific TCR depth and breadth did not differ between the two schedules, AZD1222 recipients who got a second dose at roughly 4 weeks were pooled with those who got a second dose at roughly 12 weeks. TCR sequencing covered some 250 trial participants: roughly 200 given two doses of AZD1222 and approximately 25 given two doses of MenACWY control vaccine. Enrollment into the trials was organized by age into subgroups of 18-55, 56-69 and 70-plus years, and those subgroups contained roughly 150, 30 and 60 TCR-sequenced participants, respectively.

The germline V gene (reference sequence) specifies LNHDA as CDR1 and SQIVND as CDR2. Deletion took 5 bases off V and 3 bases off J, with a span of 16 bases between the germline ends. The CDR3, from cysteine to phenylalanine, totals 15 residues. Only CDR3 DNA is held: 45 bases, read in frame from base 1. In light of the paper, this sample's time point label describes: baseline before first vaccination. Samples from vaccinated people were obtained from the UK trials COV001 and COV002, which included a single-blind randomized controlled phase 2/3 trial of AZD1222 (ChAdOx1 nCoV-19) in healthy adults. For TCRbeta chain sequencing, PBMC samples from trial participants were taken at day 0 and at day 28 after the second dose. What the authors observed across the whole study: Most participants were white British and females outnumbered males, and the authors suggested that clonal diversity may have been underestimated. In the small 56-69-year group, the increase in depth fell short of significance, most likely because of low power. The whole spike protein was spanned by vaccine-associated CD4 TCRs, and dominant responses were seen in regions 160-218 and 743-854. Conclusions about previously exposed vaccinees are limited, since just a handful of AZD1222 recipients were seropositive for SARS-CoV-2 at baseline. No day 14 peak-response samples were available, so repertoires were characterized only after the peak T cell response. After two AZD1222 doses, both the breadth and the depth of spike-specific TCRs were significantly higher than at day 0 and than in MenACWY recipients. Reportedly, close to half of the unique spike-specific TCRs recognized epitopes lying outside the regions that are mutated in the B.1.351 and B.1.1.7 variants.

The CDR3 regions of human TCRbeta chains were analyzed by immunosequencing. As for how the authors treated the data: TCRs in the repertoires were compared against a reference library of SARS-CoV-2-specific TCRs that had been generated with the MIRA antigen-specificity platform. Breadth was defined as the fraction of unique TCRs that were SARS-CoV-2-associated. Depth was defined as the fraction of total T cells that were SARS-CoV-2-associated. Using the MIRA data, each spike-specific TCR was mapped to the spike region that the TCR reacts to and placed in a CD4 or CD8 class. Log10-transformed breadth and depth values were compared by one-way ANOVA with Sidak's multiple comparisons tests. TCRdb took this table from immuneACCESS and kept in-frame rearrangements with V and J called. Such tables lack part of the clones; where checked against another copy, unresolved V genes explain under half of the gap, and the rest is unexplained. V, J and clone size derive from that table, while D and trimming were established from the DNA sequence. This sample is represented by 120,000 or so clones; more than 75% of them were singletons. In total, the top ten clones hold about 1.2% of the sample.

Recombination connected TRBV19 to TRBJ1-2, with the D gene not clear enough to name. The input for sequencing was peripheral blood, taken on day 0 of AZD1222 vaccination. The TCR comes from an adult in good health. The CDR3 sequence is CASSPTSHRDYGYTF. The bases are TGTGCCAGTAGTCCAACCTCCCATAGGGACTATGGCTACACCTTC.